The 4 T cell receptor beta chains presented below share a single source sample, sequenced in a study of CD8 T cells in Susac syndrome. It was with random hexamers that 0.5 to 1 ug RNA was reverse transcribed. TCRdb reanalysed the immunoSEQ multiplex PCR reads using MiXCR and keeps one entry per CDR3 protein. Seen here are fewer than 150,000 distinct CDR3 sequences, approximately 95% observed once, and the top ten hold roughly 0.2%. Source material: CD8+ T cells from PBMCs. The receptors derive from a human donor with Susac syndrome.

The CDR3 protein is CAWTWTSGGGEQYF. The DNA of the CDR3 is TGTGCCTGGACCTGGACTAGCGGTGGGGGCGAGCAGTACTTC. This chain connects TRBV30 to TRBJ2-7, with 10 nucleotides matching TRBD2. V shed 4 bases and J 6 bases; nucleotides not matched to a gene: 9. Germline V gene lookup returns CDR1 GTSNPN and CDR2 SVGIG (reference sequence). The CDR3 covers 14 residues.

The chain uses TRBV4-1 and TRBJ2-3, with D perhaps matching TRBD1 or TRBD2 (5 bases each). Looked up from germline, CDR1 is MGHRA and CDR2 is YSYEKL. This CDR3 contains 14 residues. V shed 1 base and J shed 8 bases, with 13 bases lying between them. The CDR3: CASSQVLGAGTQYF. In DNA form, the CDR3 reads TGCGCCAGCAGCCAAGTTTTAGGGGCGGGTACGCAGTATTTT.

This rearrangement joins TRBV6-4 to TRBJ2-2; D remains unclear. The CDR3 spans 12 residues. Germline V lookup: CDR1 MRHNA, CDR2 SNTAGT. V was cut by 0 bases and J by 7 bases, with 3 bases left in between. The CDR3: CASSDSGGELFF. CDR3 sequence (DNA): TGTGCCAGCAGTGACTCGGGCGGGGAGCTGTTTTTT.

DNA of the CDR3: TGTGCCAGCGGCAGGACAGAGTACGAGCAGTACTTC. Translation gives CASGRTEYEQYF. This rearrangement joins TRBV28 to TRBJ2-7; TRBD1 might be the D (6 bases). Trimming took 8 bases from V and 4 from J, leaving 12 bases between them. Germline V CDR1 and CDR2: MDHEN, SYDVKM. The CDR3 spans 12 residues.